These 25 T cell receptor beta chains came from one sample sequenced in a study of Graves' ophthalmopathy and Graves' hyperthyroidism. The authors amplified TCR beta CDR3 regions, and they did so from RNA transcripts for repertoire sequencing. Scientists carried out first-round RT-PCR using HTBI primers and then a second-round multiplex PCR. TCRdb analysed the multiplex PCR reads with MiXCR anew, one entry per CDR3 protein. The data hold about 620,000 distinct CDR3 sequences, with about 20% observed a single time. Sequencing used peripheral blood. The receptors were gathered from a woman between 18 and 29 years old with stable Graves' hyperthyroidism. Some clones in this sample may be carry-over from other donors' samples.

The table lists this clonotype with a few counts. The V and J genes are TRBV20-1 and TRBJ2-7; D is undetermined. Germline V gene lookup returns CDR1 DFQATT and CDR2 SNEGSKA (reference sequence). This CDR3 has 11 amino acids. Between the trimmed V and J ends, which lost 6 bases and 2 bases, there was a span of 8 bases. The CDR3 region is CSAQVPYEQYF. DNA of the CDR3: TGCAGTGCGCAGGTTCCCTACGAGCAGTACTTC.

CDR3 bases: TGTGCCATCGGGGAGACAGCTTCTACCTACGAGCAGTACTTC. Translation: CAIGETASTYEQYF. This sequence joins TRBV10-3 and TRBJ2-7, with D perhaps assigned TRBD1 or TRBD2 (5 bases each). CDR1 is ENHRY, CDR2 SYGVKD, per germline. The ends were cut back, 8 bases at V and 2 bases at J, with 16 bases in the middle. This CDR3 comprises 14 residues.

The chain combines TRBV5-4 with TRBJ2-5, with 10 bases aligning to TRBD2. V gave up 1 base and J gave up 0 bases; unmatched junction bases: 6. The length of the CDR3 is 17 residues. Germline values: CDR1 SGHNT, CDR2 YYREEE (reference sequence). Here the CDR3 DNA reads TGTGCCAGCAGCTTGTGGGAGAGCGGGGGGGACCAAGAGACCCAGTACTTC. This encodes CASSLWESGGDQETQYF.

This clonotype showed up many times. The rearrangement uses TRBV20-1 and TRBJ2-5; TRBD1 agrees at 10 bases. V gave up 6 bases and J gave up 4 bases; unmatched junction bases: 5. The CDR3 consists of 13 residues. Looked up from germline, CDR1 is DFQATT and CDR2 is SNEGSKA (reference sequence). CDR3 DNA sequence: TGCAGTGCACTCGGACAGGGGGTAGAGACCCAGTACTTC. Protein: CSALGQGVETQYF.

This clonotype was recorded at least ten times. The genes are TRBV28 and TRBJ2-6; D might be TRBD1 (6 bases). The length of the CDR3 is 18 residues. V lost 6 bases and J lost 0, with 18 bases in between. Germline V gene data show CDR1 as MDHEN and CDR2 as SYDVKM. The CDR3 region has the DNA TGTGCCAGCAGGGGGTGGCTGGACAGACTCTCTGGGGCCAACGTCCTGACTTTC. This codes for CASRGWLDRLSGANVLTF.

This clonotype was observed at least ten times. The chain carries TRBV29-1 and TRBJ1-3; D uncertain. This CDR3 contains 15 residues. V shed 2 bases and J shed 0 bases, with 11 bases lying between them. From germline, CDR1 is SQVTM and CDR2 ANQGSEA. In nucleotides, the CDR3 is TGCAGCGTTGAACGAATAGGTGGCTCTGGAAACACCATATATTTT. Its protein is CSVERIGGSGNTIYF.

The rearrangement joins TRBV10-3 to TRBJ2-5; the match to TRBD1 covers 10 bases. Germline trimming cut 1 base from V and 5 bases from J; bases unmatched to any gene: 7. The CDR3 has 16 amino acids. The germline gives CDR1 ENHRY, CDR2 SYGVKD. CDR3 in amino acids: CAISEFGTGERETQYF. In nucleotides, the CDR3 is TGTGCCATCAGTGAGTTCGGGACAGGGGAGCGGGAGACCCAGTACTTC.

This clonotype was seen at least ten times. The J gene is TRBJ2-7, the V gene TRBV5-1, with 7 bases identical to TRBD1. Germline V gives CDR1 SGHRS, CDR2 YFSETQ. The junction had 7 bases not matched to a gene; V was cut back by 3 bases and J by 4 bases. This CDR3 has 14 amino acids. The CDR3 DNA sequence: TGCGCCAGCAGCTCACTCGGACAGGAGTACGAGCAGTACTTC. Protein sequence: CASSSLGQEYEQYF.

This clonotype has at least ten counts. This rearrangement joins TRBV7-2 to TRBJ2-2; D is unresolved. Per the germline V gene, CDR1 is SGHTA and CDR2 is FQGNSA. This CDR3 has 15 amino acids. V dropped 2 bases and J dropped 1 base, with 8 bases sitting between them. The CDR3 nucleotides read TGTGCCAGCAGCTTATTCTCGCAGAACACCGGGGAGCTGTTTTTT. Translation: CASSLFSQNTGELFF.

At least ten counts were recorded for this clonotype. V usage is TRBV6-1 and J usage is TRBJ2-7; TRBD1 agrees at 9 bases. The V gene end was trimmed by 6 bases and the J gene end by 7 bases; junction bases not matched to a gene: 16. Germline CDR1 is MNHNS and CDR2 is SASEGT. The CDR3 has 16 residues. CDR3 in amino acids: CASRSRTGGGRREQYF. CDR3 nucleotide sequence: TGTGCCAGCAGATCGAGAACAGGGGGCGGCCGGAGGGAGCAGTACTTC.

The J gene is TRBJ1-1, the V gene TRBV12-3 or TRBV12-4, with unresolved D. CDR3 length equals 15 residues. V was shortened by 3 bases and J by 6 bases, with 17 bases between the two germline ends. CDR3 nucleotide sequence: TGTGCCAGCAGTTTGGTGCAGCCAGTTACCTCTGAAGCTTTCTTT. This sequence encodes CASSLVQPVTSEAFF.

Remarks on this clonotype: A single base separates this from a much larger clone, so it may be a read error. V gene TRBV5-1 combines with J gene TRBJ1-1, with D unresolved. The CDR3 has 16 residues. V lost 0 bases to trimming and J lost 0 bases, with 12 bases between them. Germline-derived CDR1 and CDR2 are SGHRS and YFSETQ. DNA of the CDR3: TGCGCCAGCAGCTTGGTGGCAGGTTCTATGAACACTGAAGCTTTCTTT. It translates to CASSLVAGSMNTEAFF. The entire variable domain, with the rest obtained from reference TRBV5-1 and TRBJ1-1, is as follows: KAGVTQTPRYLIKTRGQQVTLSCSPISGHRSVSWYQQTPGQGLQFLFEYFSETQRNKGNFPGRFSGRQFSNSRSEMNVSTLELGDSALYLCASSLVAGSMNTEAFFGQGTRLTVV.

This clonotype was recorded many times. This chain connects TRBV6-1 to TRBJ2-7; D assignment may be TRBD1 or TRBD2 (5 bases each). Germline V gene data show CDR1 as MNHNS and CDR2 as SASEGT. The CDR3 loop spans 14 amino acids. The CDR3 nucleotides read TGTGTCGCAGGGAGTTATAGATCTCCCTACGAGCAGTACTTC. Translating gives CVAGSYRSPYEQYF.

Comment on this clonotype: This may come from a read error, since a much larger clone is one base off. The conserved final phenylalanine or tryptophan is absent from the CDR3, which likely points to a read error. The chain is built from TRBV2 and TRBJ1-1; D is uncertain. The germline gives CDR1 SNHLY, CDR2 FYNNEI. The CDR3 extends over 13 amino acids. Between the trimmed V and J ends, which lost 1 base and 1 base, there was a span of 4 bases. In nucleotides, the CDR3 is TGTGCCAGCAGTGAAGAGGCGAACACTGAAGCTTTCTTG. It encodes CASSEEANTEAFL.

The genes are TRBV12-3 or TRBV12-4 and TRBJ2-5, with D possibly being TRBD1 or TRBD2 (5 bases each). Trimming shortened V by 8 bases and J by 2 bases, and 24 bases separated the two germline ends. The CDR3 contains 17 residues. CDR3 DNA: TGTGCCAGCCAGGGATGGCGGAACATCGGGATACAAGAGACCCAGTACTTC. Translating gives CASQGWRNIGIQETQYF.

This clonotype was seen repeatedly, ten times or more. CDR3 loop: CASSLQGLGYNSPLHF. Written as DNA, the CDR3 is TGTGCCAGCAGTCTGCAAGGGCTGGGGTATAATTCACCCCTCCACTTT. This chain joins TRBV28 and TRBJ1-6; the D is unclear. V was shortened by 5 bases and J by 4 bases, with 15 bases between the two germline ends. Looked up from germline, CDR1 is MDHEN and CDR2 is SYDVKM. The CDR3 contains 16 residues.

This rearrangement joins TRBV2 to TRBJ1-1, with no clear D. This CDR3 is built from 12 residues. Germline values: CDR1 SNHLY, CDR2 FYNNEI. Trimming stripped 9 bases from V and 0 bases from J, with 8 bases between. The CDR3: CASQEMNTEAFF. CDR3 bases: TGTGCCAGTCAAGAGATGAACACTGAAGCTTTCTTT.

The CDR3 loop is CASTSHRTEAFF. CDR3 nucleotides: TGTGCCAGCACCTCGCACCGGACTGAAGCTTTCTTT. The rearrangement links TRBV28 to TRBJ1-1; D unclear. The germline V and J ends were trimmed by 7 bases and 5 bases, with 11 bases remaining between them. This CDR3 is 12 amino acids long. Germline-derived CDR1 and CDR2 are MDHEN and SYDVKM.

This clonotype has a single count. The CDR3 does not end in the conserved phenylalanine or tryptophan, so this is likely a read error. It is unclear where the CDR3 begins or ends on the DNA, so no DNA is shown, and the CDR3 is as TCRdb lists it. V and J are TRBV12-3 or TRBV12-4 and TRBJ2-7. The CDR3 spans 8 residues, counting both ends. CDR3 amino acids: CASSPRVG.

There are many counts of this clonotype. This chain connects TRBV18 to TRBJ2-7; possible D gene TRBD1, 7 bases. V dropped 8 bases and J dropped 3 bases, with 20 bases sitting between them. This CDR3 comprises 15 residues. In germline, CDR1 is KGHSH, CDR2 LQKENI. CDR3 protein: CASTPMEGAGYEQYF. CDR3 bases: TGTGCCAGCACCCCTATGGAGGGGGCGGGCTACGAGCAGTACTTC.

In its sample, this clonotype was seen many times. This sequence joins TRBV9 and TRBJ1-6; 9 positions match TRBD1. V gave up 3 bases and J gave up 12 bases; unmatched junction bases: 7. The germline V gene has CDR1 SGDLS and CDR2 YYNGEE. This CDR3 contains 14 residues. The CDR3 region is CASSAGTGSEPLHF. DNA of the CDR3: TGTGCCAGCAGCGCAGGGACAGGGAGTGAACCCCTCCACTTT.

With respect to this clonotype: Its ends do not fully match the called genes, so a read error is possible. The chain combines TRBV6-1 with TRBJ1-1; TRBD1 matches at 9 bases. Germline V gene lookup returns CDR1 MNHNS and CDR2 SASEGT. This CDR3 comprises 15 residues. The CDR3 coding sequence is TGTGCCAGCAGTGAAGAGGGACAGGGCAACACTGAAGTTTTCTTT. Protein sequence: CASSEEGQGNTEVFF.

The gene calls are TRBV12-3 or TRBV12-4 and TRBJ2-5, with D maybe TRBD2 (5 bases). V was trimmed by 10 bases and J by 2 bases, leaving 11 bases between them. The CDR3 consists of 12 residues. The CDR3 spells CAISSGQETQYF. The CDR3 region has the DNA TGTGCCATCAGCTCGGGACAAGAGACCCAGTACTTC.

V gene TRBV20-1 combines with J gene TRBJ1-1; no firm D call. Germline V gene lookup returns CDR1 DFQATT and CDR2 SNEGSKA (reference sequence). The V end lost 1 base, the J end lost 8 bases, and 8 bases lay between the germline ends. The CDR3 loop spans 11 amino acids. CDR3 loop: CSARGTVEAFF. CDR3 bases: TGCAGTGCTAGAGGGACTGTGGAAGCTTTCTTT.

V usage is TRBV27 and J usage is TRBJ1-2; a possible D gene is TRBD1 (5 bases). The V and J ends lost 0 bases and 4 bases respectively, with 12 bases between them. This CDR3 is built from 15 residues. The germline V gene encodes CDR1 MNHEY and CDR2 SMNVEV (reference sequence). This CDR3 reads CASSLSRPGAYGYTF. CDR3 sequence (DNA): TGTGCCAGCAGTTTATCCAGGCCCGGGGCCTATGGCTACACCTTC.